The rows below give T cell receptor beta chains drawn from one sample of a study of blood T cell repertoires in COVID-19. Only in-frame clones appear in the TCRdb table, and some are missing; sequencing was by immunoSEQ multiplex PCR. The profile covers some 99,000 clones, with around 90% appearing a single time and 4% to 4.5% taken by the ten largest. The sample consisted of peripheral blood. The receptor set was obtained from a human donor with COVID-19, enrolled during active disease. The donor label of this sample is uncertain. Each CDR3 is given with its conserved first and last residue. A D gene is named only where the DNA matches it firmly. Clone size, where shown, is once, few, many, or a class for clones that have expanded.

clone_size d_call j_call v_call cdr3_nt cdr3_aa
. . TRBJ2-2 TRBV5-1 TGCGCCAGCAGCTTGGGCCAGGGACTTAGGACCGGGGAGCTGTTTTTT CASSLGQGLRTGELFF
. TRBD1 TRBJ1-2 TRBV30 TGTGCCTGGAGGGGGGACAGGGCCTACTATGGCTACACCTTC CAWRGDRAYYGYTF
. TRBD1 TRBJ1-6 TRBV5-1 TGCGCCAGCAGCCGGGCACAGGGGGGAAATTCACCCCTCCACTTT CASSRAQGGNSPLHF
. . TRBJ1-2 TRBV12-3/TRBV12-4 TGTGCCAGCAGTTTAGACAGAGACTATGGCTACACCTTC CASSLDRDYGYTF
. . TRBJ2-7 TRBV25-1 TGTGCCAGCAGTGATGAGAAGACCTACGAGCAGTACTTC CASSDEKTYEQYF
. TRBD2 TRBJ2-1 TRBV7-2 TGTGCCAGCAGCTGGGGACTAGCGGACTACAATGAGCAGTTCTTC CASSWGLADYNEQFF
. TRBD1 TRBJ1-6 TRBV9 TGTGCCAGCAGCGTAGGGACAGGGGGAGCTTATAATTCACCCCTCCACTTT CASSVGTGGAYNSPLHF
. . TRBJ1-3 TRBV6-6 TGTGCCAGCAGTCCAGGGACTGGAAACACCATATATTTT CASSPGTGNTIYF
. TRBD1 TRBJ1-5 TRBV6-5 TGTGCCAGCAGTTCCGGGACAGGGAACAATCAGCCCCAGCATTTT CASSSGTGNNQPQHF
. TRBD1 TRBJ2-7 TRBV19 TGTGCCAGTAGTGGCCGGGACAGGGATGACGAGCAGTACTTC CASSGRDRDDEQYF
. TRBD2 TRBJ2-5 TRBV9 TGTGCCAGCAGCGTGGGGGTAGCGGGAGTGGGAGAGACCCAGTACTTC CASSVGVAGVGETQYF
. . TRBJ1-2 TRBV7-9 TGTGCCAGCAGCCAACCCGACAGTTCCCGATACTATGGCTACACCTTC CASSQPDSSRYYGYTF
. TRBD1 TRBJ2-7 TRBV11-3 TGTGCCAGCAGCCCGGGACAGGGGGCATACGAGCAGTACTTC CASSPGQGAYEQYF
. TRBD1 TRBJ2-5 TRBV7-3 TGTGCCAGCAGCTTAGGCACGGGACAGGGTATTGGGACCCAGTACTTC CASSLGTGQGIGTQYF
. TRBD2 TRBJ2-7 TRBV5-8 TGTGCCAGCAGCGGCGGAGCGGGAGCCGACGAGCAGTACTTC CASSGGAGADEQYF
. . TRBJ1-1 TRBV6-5 TGTGCCAGCACCGTTAGAGGGTTGAACACTGAAGCTTTCTTT CASTVRGLNTEAFF
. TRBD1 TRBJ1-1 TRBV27 TGTGCCAGCAGTTTTCATGCCCCAGGACAGGGGATGAACACTGAAGCTTTCTTT CASSFHAPGQGMNTEAFF
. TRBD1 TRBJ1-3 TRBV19 TGTGCCAGTAGTGCTACAGGGGGCTCTGGAAACACCATATATTTT CASSATGGSGNTIYF
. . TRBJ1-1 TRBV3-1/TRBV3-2 TGTGCCAGCAGCCCATACAACCCGACGGGGAACACTGAAGCTTTCTTT CASSPYNPTGNTEAFF
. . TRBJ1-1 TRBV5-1 TGCGCCAGCAGGGGCTCAGAGCACGAAATCACTGAAGCTTTCTTT CASRGSEHEITEAFF
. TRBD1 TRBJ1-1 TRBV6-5 TGTGCCAGCAGTTACGGGGCCAGGGGGACGAACACTGAAGCTTTCTTT CASSYGARGTNTEAFF
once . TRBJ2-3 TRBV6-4 TGTGCCAGCAGCCCGTCACAGGGACCAACAGATACGCAGTATTTT CASSPSQGPTDTQYF
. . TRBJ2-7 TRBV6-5 TGTGCCAGCATGCGGGAAGCAGATTTTTACGAGCAGTACTTC CASMREADFYEQYF
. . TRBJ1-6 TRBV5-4 TGTGCCAGCAGCGAGGAATATAATTCACCCCTCCACTTT CASSEEYNSPLHF
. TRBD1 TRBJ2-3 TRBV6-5 TGTGCCAGCAGAGTCGGGACAGGGTCGGGAGATACGCAGTATTTT CASRVGTGSGDTQYF
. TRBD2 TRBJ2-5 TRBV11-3 TGTGCCAGCAGCGTTGGACTAGCGGGCCTCCAAGAGACCCAGTACTTC CASSVGLAGLQETQYF
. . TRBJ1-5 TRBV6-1 TGTGCCAGCAGTGAACCCAGGTATAGCAATCAGCCCCAGCATTTT CASSEPRYSNQPQHF
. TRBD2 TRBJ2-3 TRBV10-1 TGCGCCAGCAGTGATGTTAGCGGGAGAGGCGCAGATACGCAGTATTTT CASSDVSGRGADTQYF
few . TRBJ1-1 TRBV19 TGTGCCAGTAGTATGAGGGCAGGGGTGAACACTGAAGCTTTCTTT CASSMRAGVNTEAFF
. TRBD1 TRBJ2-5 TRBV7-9 TGTGCCAGCAGCTTATTAGGGGGCGAAGAGACCCAGTACTTC CASSLLGGEETQYF
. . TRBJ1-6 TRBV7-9 TGTGCCAGCAGCTTGGAGCAGGGCGCGAATTCACCCCTCCACTTT CASSLEQGANSPLHF
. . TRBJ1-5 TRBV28 TGTGCCAGCAGTTCGATAGTTCCAGGGGAACATTTT CASSSIVPGEHF
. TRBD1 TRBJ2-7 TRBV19 TGTGCCAGTAGTAGGGACAGAGCCTACGAGCAGTACTTC CASSRDRAYEQYF
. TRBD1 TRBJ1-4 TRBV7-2 TGTGCCAGCCGGACAGGGGCTACTAATGAAAAACTGTTTTTT CASRTGATNEKLFF
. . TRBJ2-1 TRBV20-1 TGCAGTGCTAGCCCCCGCGATGAGCAGTTCTTC CSASPRDEQFF
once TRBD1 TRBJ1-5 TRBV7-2 TGTGCCAGCAGCCCTCGGGACAGGGTGGCCAATCAGCCCCAGCATTTT CASSPRDRVANQPQHF
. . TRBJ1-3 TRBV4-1 TGCGCCAGCAGCCAAGAGGGGGGCTCTGGAAACACCATATATTTT CASSQEGGSGNTIYF
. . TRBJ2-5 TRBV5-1 TGCGCCAGCAGCTTGGGTTGGATGCGGGAGACCCAGTACTTC CASSLGWMRETQYF
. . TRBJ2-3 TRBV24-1 TGTGCCACCAGTGATCGGGACTCTTCCTGGGATACGCAGTATTTT CATSDRDSSWDTQYF
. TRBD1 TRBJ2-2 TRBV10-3 TGTGCCATCAGTGGAAGGACAGGGGATATCTCGGCCGGGGAGCTGTTTTTT CAISGRTGDISAGELFF
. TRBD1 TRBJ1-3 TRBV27 TGTGCCAGCAGTCCCGACAGGGTCGGAAACACCATATATTTT CASSPDRVGNTIYF
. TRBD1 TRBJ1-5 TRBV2 TGTGCCAGCAGTGAAGGGACAGGGGGACAGCCCCAGCATTTT CASSEGTGGQPQHF
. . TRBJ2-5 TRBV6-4 TGTGCCAGCAGTGTGGCAGGGAAAAAGGGAGAGACCCAGTACTTC CASSVAGKKGETQYF
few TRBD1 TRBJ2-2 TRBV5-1 TGCGCCAGCAGCACGAGGACAGGGGGCGGGGAGCTGTTTTTT CASSTRTGGGELFF
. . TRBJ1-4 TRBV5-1 TGCGCCAGCAGCTTGCGACCGACGCGCGGTGAAAAACTGTTTTTT CASSLRPTRGEKLFF
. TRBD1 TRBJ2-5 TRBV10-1 TGCGCCAGCAGTCACAGGGGGCAGGAGACCCAGTACTTC CASSHRGQETQYF
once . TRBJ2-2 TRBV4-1 TGCGCCAGCAGCCAAGAGACACTAGCAGTGACCGGGGAGCTGTTTTTT CASSQETLAVTGELFF
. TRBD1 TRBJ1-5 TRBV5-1 TGCGCCAGCAGCTTGGGGACAGGGGGCGCGGAGCAGCCCCAGCATTTT CASSLGTGGAEQPQHF
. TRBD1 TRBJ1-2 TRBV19 TGTGCCAGTTCCTCGGACAGGTTCGAGGGCTACACCTTC CASSSDRFEGYTF